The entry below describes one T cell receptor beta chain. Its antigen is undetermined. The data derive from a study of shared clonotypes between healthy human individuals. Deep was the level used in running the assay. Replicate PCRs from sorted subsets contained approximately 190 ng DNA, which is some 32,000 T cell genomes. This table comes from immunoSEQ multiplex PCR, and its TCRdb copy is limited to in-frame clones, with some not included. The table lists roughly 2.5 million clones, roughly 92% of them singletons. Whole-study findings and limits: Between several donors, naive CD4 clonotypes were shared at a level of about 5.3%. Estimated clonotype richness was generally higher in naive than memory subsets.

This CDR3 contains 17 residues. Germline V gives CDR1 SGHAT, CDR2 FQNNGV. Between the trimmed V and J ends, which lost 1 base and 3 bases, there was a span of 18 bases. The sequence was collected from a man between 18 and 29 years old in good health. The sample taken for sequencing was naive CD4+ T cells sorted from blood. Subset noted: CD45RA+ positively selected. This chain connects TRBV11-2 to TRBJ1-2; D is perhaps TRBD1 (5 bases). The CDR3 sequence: CASSLGRTSMEDYGYTF. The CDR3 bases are TGTGCCAGCAGCTTAGGTAGGACATCAATGGAAGACTATGGCTACACCTTC.